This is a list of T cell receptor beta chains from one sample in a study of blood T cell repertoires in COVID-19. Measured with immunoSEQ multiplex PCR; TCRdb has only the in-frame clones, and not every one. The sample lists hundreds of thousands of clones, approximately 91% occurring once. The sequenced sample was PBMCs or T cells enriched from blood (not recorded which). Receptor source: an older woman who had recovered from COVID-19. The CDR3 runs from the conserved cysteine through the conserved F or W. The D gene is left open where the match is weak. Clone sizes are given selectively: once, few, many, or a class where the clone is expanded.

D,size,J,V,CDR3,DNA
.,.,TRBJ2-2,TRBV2,CASTTQGGAGELFF,TGTGCCAGCACCACACAGGGAGGGGCCGGGGAGCTGTTTTTT
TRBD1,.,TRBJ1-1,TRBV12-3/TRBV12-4,CASGQGNTEAFF,TGTGCCAGCGGACAGGGAAACACTGAAGCTTTCTTT
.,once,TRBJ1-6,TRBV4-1,CASSQDLTAKNSPLHF,TGCGCCAGCAGCCAAGATTTAACAGCTAAAAATTCACCCCTCCACTTT
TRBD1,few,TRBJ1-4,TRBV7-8,CASSLISDRGRGKLFF,TGTGCCAGCAGCTTAATATCGGACAGGGGAAGGGGAAAACTGTTTTTT
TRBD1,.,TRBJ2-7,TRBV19,CASSTLGQFYEQYF,TGTGCCAGTAGTACCCTGGGACAGTTCTACGAGCAGTACTTC
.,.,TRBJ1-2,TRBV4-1,CASSQAANYGYTF,TGCGCCAGCAGCCAAGCAGCGAACTATGGCTACACCTTC
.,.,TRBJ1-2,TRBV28,CASRVRGIANYGYTF,TGTGCCAGCAGAGTCAGGGGAATAGCTAACTATGGCTACACCTTC
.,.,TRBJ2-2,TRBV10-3,CAISVLTGTTGELFF,TGTGCCATCAGTGTGCTAACAGGGACCACCGGGGAGCTGTTTTTT
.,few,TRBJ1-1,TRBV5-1,CASSLRGFKNTEAFF,TGCGCCAGCAGCTTACGAGGGTTTAAGAACACTGAAGCTTTCTTT
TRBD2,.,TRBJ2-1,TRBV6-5,CASTLAGGPYNEQFF,TGTGCCAGCACCCTAGCGGGGGGTCCTTACAATGAGCAGTTCTTC
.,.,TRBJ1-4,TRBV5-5,CASSSSPVEKLFF,TGTGCCAGCAGCTCGAGTCCGGTTGAAAAACTGTTTTTT
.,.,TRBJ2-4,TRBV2,CASSEVERGLNIQYF,TGTGCCAGCAGTGAAGTAGAGCGCGGGTTAAACATTCAGTACTTC
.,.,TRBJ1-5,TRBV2,CASSPLRGSDQPQHF,TGTGCCAGCAGTCCGCTCCGGGGTTCGGATCAGCCCCAGCATTTT
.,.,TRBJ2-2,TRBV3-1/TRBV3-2,CASRPTGGRGELFF,TGTGCCAGCCGCCCAACGGGGGGCAGAGGGGAGCTGTTTTTT
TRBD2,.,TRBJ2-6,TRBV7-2,CASSPASGGAGANVLTF,TGTGCCAGCAGCCCGGCCTCTGGGGGGGCTGGGGCCAACGTCCTGACTTTC
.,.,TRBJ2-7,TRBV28,CASSRDFYEQYF,TGTGCCAGCAGCCGGGACTTCTACGAGCAGTACTTC
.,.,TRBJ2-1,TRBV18,CASSPRNGGYNEQFF,TGTGCCAGCTCACCACGGAACGGGGGCTACAATGAGCAGTTCTTC
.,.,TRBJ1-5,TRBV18,CASSPINATANQPQHF,TGTGCCAGCTCACCAATTAACGCAACAGCTAATCAGCCCCAGCATTTT
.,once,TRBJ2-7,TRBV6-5,CASSTYPGVYEQYF,TGTGCCAGCAGTACCTACCCAGGGGTGTACGAGCAGTACTTC
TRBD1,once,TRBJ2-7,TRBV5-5,CASRPTGGSEQYF,TGTGCCAGCAGACCGACAGGGGGCTCCGAGCAGTACTTC
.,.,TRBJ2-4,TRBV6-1,CASSEKVFRGEISFAKNIQYF,TGTGCCAGCAGTGAAAAGGTCTTTAGGGGCGAGATATCCTTCGCCAAAAACATTCAGTACTTC
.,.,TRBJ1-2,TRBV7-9,CASSFEGLNYGYTF,TGTGCCAGCAGCTTCGAAGGACTGAACTATGGCTACACCTTC
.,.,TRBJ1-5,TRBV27,CATSPGGNQPQHF,TGTGCCACGTCCCCGGGGGGCAATCAGCCCCAGCATTTT
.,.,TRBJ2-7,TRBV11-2,CASSLFSTASSYEQYF,TGTGCCAGCAGCTTATTCTCGACAGCGAGCTCCTACGAGCAGTACTTC
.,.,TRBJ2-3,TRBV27,CASSLSGGTTDTQYF,TGTGCCAGCAGTTTAAGCGGCGGGACGACAGATACGCAGTATTTT
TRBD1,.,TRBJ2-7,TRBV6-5,CASSSGTVSSYEQYF,TGTGCCAGCAGTTCCGGGACAGTCTCATCCTACGAGCAGTACTTC
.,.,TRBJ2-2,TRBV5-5,CASSLEDRAFTGELFF,TGTGCCAGCAGCTTGGAAGACAGAGCCTTTACCGGGGAGCTGTTTTTT
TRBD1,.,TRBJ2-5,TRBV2,CASSGPGQGIQETQYF,TGTGCCAGCAGTGGGCCGGGACAGGGGATTCAAGAGACCCAGTACTTC
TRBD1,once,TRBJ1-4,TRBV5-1,CASSYLPGQGHEKLFF,TGCGCCAGCTCCTACCTACCGGGACAGGGTCATGAAAAACTGTTTTTT
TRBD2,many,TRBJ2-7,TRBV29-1,CSVYTSGGGEQYF,TGCAGCGTCTACACTAGCGGGGGAGGAGAGCAGTACTTC
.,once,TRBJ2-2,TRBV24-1,CATRPGGTNTGELFF,TGTGCCACCCGACCTGGAGGGACGAACACCGGGGAGCTGTTTTTT
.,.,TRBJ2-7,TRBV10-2,CASSASDRAYEQYF,TGCGCCAGCAGTGCATCGGACAGAGCCTACGAGCAGTACTTC
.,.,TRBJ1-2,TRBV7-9,CASSHRGSPNYGYTF,TGTGCCAGCTCTCATCGGGGATCCCCCAACTATGGCTACACCTTC
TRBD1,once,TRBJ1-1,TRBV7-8,CASSLAETGGTEAFF,TGTGCCAGCAGCTTAGCCGAGACAGGGGGCACTGAAGCTTTCTTT
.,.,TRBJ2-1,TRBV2,CASIRETYNEQFF,TGTGCCAGCATCCGGGAAACCTACAATGAGCAGTTCTTC
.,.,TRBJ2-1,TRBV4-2,CASSQDGGGGVNEQFF,TGTGCCAGCAGCCAAGATGGGGGAGGGGGAGTCAATGAGCAGTTCTTC
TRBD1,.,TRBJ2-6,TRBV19,CASSIGDRAGANVLTF,TGTGCCAGTAGTATAGGAGACAGGGCTGGGGCCAACGTCCTGACTTTC
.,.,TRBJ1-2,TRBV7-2,CASSRGATAGRGNYGYTF,TGTGCCAGCAGCCGCGGGGCAACGGCAGGGAGAGGAAACTATGGCTACACCTTC
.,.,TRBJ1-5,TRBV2,CASSRTDGRNQPQHF,TGTGCCAGCAGTCGGACAGACGGTCGCAATCAGCCCCAGCATTTT
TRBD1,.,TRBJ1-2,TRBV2,CAISREGQGDGYTF,TGTGCCATTTCGAGAGAGGGTCAGGGGGATGGCTACACCTTC
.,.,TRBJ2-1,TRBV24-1,CATSDPRPPGVNEQFF,TGTGCCACCAGTGACCCACGTCCCCCAGGGGTCAATGAGCAGTTCTTC
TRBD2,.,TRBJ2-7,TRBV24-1,CATSRGGAPYEQYF,TGTGCCACCAGTCGGGGGGGAGCACCGTACGAGCAGTACTTC
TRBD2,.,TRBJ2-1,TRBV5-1,CASSPTQTSGGAGQFF,TGCGCCAGCAGCCCAACCCAGACTAGCGGGGGGGCCGGGCAGTTCTTC
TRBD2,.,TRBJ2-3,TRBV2,CASSNSGGSTDTQYF,TGTGCCAGCAGTAATAGCGGGGGGTCCACAGATACGCAGTATTTT
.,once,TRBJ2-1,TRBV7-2,CASSNKISNEQFF,TGTGCCAGCAGTAATAAAATTAGCAATGAGCAGTTCTTC
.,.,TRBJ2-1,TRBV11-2,CASSPPGNEQFF,TGTGCCAGCAGCCCACCGGGCAATGAGCAGTTCTTC
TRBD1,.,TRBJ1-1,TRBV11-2,CASSLMTGGRNTEAFF,TGTGCCAGCAGCTTAATGACAGGGGGTCGGAACACTGAAGCTTTCTTT
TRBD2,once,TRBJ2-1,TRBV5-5,CASSDALAGVSYNEQFF,TGTGCCAGCAGCGATGCCTTAGCGGGGGTCTCCTACAATGAGCAGTTCTTC
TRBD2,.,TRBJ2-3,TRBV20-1,CSASSREGRTDTQYF,TGCAGTGCTAGTTCTAGGGAGGGGAGGACAGATACGCAGTATTTT
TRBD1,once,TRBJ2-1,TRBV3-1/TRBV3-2,CASSLKTPGTAEQFF,TGTGCCAGCAGCCTAAAGACCCCCGGGACAGCTGAGCAGTTCTTC
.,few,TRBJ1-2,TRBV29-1,CSVDLVLYGYTF,TGCAGCGTTGATCTGGTACTCTATGGCTACACCTTC
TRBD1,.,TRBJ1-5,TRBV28,CATSKTGDNQPQHF,TGTGCCACCTCGAAGACAGGGGATAATCAGCCCCAGCATTTT
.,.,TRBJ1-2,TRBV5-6,CASSLAILTWGYTF,TGTGCCAGCAGCTTGGCCATTTTGACATGGGGCTACACCTTC
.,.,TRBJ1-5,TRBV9,CASSAARGTGNQPQHF,TGTGCCAGCAGCGCCGCCAGGGGAACGGGCAATCAGCCCCAGCATTTT
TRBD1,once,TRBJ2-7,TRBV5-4,CASSIPGGAEQYF,TGTGCCAGCAGCATTCCAGGGGGTGCCGAGCAGTACTTC
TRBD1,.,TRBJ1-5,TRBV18,CASSRTGQVGEPQHF,TGTGCCAGCTCACGGACGGGACAGGTTGGGGAGCCCCAGCATTTT
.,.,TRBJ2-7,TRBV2,CASSLTAYEQYF,TGTGCCAGCAGTTTGACAGCCTACGAGCAGTACTTC
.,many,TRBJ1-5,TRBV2,CASRARSNQPQHF,TGTGCCAGCAGGGCTAGGAGCAATCAGCCCCAGCATTTT